This T cell receptor (beta chain) stems from a study of long-term antiretroviral therapy in people with HIV. About the research overall: Samples collected earliest predate the 2015 immediate-ART recommendation by about a decade.

The authors ran the immunoSEQ assay, v3.0, at survey level. Here immunoSEQ multiplex PCR was the method, and the copy in TCRdb shows in-frame clones only, minus some. There are roughly 33,000 clones in the sample; more than 95% occur only once, and around 2.7% lies in the top ten. About this clone: Antigen: not known.

The study, taken as a whole, reports: ART preceded a rise in diversity that nonetheless stayed lower than in transplant donor controls.

Trimming left V 1 base short and J 4 bases short, with 19 bases between. Germline CDR1 is LGHNT and CDR2 is FRNRAP. CDR3 length: 17 amino acids. J is TRBJ2-5 and V is TRBV12-5, with D tentatively TRBD2 (6 bases). Sequenced material: unsorted PBMCs, taken 6.9 years after starting antiretroviral therapy. This receptor was obtained from a man aged 25 to 40 with HIV. The CDR3 spells CASGLGLGIRRVETQYF. In DNA, the CDR3 is TGTGCTAGTGGTTTGGGACTCGGGATCCGGAGGGTAGAGACCCAGTACTTC.